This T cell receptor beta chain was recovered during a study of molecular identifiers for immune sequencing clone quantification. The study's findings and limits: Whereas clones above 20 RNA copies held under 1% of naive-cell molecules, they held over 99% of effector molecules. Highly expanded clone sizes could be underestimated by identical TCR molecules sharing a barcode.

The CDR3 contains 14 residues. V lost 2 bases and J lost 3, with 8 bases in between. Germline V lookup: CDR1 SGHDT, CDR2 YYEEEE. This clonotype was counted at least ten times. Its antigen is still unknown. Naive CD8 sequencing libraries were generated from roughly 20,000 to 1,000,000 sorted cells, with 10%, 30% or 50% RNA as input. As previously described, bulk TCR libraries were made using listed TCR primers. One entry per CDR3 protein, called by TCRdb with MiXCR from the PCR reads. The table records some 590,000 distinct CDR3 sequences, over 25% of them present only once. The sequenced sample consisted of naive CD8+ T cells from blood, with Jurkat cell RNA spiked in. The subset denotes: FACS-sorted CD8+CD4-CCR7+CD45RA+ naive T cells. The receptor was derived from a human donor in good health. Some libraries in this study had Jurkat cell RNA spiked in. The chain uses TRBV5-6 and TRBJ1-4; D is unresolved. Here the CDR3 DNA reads TGTGCCAGCAGCTTTTCCTCGTCTAATGAAAAACTGTTTTTT. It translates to CASSFSSSNEKLFF.